What follows are 17 T cell receptor beta chains derived from one specimen sequenced in a study of cytomegalovirus exposure and HLA in healthy donors (dated by TCRdb to 2016 to 2017). The library came from the immunoSEQ multiplex PCR assay. The multiplex PCR relied on a mix of 60 forward primers for TCR Vbeta segments and 13 reverse primers for TCR Jbeta segments. In TCRdb, the immuneACCESS table is reduced to in-frame sequences with V and J assigned. These tables do not hold every clone; where another copy was compared, an unresolved V gene accounts for under half, and the others remain unexplained. In all, the sample holds some 190,000 clones, and 65% to 85% of those were seen once. The ten largest clones add up to 1.5% to 2% of the sample. The specimen was PBMCs. The receptors were gathered from a man aged 18 to 30 in good health and CMV-seronegative.

The chain has TRBV18 and TRBJ1-2, with 8 positions matching TRBD1. Trimming at V came to 3 bases and at J to 5 bases, leaving 5 bases not matched to a gene. Germline assignment: CDR1 KGHSH and CDR2 LQKENI. This CDR3 has 14 amino acids. The CDR3 sequence is CASSPDRDGYGYTF. CDR3 bases: TGTGCCAGCTCACCGGACAGGGATGGGTATGGCTACACCTTC.

The CDR3 DNA sequence: TGTGCCAGCAGCGACGGGGGGGTGTCCCTCTACGAGCAGTACTTC. It specifies CASSDGGVSLYEQYF. J is TRBJ2-7 and V is TRBV9; 8 nucleotides align to TRBD2. Looked up from germline, CDR1 is SGDLS and CDR2 is YYNGEE. Trimming took 3 bases from V and 3 from J; bases not matched to a gene: 8. The CDR3 is 15 residues long.

The chain has TRBV7-9 and TRBJ1-6; maybe TRBD1 (5 bases). The length of the CDR3 is 14 residues. The germline gives CDR1 SEHNR, CDR2 FQNEAQ (reference sequence). Trimming cost V 3 bases and J 6 bases, with 9 bases left between them. The CDR3 here is CASSLPRVNSPLHF. DNA for the CDR3: TGTGCCAGCAGCTTGCCCAGGGTTAATTCACCCCTCCACTTT.

The genes are TRBV5-6 and TRBJ2-5; a possible D gene is TRBD1 (6 bases). V dropped 4 bases and J dropped 4 bases, with 14 bases sitting between them. The CDR3 extends over 14 amino acids. Per the germline V gene, CDR1 is SGHDT and CDR2 is YYEEEE. This chain's CDR3 is CASSMRQGRETQYF. The DNA for the CDR3 is TGTGCCAGCAGCATGCGGCAGGGGAGAGAGACCCAGTACTTC.

J is TRBJ2-7 and V is TRBV18, with 8 bases lining up with TRBD1. This CDR3 spans 13 amino acids. J lost 3 bases, V lost 5 bases, and 3 bases had no gene match. In germline, CDR1 is KGHSH, CDR2 LQKENI. Here the CDR3 reads CASSGQGVYEQYF. CDR3 sequence (DNA): TGTGCCAGCTCAGGACAGGGAGTCTACGAGCAGTACTTC.

The genes are TRBV7-2 and TRBJ2-7, with D hard to call. Germline assignment: CDR1 SGHTA and CDR2 FQGNSA. This CDR3 spans 13 amino acids. V was shortened by 1 base and J by 2 bases, with 6 bases between the two germline ends. This CDR3 is CASSLGHTYEQYF. CDR3 coding DNA: TGTGCCAGCAGCTTAGGACATACCTACGAGCAGTACTTC.

This clone was seen only a few times. The rearrangement links TRBV19 to TRBJ1-1; a possible D gene is TRBD1 (5 bases). CDR3 size: 14 residues. The ends were cut back, 6 bases at V and 5 bases at J, with 16 bases in the middle. Per germline, CDR1 LNHDA and CDR2 SQIVND (reference sequence). The CDR3 sequence: CASRGVTTETEAFF. The CDR3 coding sequence is TGTGCCAGTAGGGGCGTTACGACAGAGACTGAAGCTTTCTTT.

The chain recombines TRBV4-1 with TRBJ2-1, with 9 bases aligning to TRBD2. The CDR3 runs to 16 residues. V was clipped by 1 base and J by 8 bases; unmatched bases: 9. Germline CDR1 reads MGHRA; CDR2 reads YSYEKL. Here the CDR3 reads CASSQVTLAGMDEQFF. In nucleotides, the CDR3 is TGCGCCAGCAGCCAAGTAACCCTAGCGGGAATGGATGAGCAGTTCTTC.

The CDR3 protein is CASMLGGGSYNEQFF. CDR3 nucleotide sequence: TGTGCCAGCATGCTCGGGGGGGGGTCCTACAATGAGCAGTTCTTC. The chain employs TRBV5-8 and TRBJ2-1, with 8 bases aligning to TRBD2. Germline CDR1 SGHTS, CDR2 YDEGEE. V trimming: 6 bases; J trimming: 1 base; junction bases outside the gene matches: 6. CDR3 length equals 15 residues.

The V gene is TRBV2, the J gene TRBJ2-1; 13 bases are shared with TRBD2. The V and J ends lost 6 bases and 3 bases, in that order; junction bases with no gene match: 8. Germline V gives CDR1 SNHLY, CDR2 FYNNEI. The CDR3 sequence is 17 residues long. The CDR3 DNA reads as TGTGCCAGCAGGGAAACTAGCGGGAGGGTTAGCTACAATGAGCAGTTCTTC. Its protein is CASRETSGRVSYNEQFF.

V and J are TRBV2 and TRBJ2-5; TRBD1 might be the D (5 bases). The end of the DNA is better explained by TRBJ2-7, so the J call may be wrong. This CDR3 has 14 residues. CDR1 is SNHLY and CDR2 is FYNNEI in the germline V gene. Written as DNA, the CDR3 is TGTGCCAGCAGTGCGGCAGGGTTCAAGAACGAGCAGTACTTC. The encoded protein is CASSAAGFKNEQYF.

The rearrangement joins TRBV10-3 to TRBJ1-6, with D uncertain. V was clipped by 8 bases and J by 5 bases, with 4 bases between them. Germline loops: CDR1 ENHRY, CDR2 SYGVKD. This CDR3 comprises 11 residues. The CDR3 DNA reads as TGTGCCATCTCGGATAATTCACCCCTCCACTTT. As protein: CAISDNSPLHF.

The chain couples TRBV19 to TRBJ1-2; D gene unclear. This CDR3 has 14 residues. V was cut by 3 bases and J by 2 bases, with 10 bases left in between. The germline V gene has CDR1 LNHDA and CDR2 SQIVND (reference sequence). The DNA for the CDR3 is TGTGCCAGTAGTATTAGGAGACTGAACTATGGCTACACCTTC. Protein product: CASSIRRLNYGYTF.

CDR3 sequence (DNA): TGCGCCAGCAGCCAAGAGCGAACAGATCTTCAGCCCCAGCATTTT. Protein product: CASSQERTDLQPQHF. The genes are TRBV4-3 and TRBJ1-5, with unresolved D. CDR3 size: 15 residues. V lost 0 bases to trimming and J lost 6 bases, with 12 bases between them. Germline CDR1 reads LGHNA; CDR2 reads YSLEER.

The chain couples TRBV5-1 to TRBJ2-5, with 8 nucleotides matching TRBD1. Judging by the DNA end, TRBJ2-7 fits better; the J call may be wrong. Germline V gene lookup returns CDR1 SGHRS and CDR2 YFSETQ. The CDR3 is 14 amino acids. The CDR3 sequence: CASSQGTGTYEQYF. The CDR3, as DNA: TGCGCCAGCAGCCAAGGGACAGGAACCTACGAGCAGTACTTC.

This chain connects TRBV27 to TRBJ1-3, with 7 bases identical to TRBD1. V trimming: 3 bases; J trimming: 3 bases; junction bases outside the gene matches: 5. Germline V gene lookup returns CDR1 MNHEY and CDR2 SMNVEV (reference sequence). This CDR3 is built from 15 residues. The CDR3 reads CASSFQGQVGNTIYF. CDR3 nucleotides: TGTGCCAGCAGTTTCCAAGGACAGGTTGGAAACACCATATATTTT.

This clone was counted a single time. V and J are TRBV11-1 and TRBJ2-7; 12 bases fit TRBD2. CDR1 is SGHAT and CDR2 is FQDESV in the germline V gene (reference sequence). V was pared by 5 bases and J by 4 bases, with 6 bases of the junction left unmatched. This CDR3 comprises 15 residues. The CDR3 bases are TGTGCCAGCAGCGACGGACTAGCGGGAAATTACGAGCAGTACTTC. Its protein product is CASSDGLAGNYEQYF.